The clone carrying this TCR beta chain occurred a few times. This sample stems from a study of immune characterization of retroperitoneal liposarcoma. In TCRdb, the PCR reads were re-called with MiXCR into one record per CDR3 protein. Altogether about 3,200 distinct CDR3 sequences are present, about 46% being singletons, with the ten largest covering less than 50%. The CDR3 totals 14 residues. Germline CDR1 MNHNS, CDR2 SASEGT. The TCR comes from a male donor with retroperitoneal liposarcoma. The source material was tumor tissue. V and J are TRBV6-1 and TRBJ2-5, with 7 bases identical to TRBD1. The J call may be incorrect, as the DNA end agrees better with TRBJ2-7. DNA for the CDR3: TGTGCCAGCCGGGACAGCTATAGCTCCTACGAGCAGTACTTC. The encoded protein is CASRDSYSSYEQYF.